This T cell receptor (beta chain) was sequenced during a study of PD-1 blockade in classical Hodgkin lymphoma. Every one of the patients relapsed after autologous stem cell transplantation (brentuximab vedotin exposure was variable). Best response was recorded as complete response, partial response or progressive disease. V lost 6 bases to trimming and J lost 7 bases; unmatched junction nucleotides: 6. This CDR3 is built from 15 residues. CDR1 KGHSH and CDR2 LQKENI come from the germline V gene. Regarding this clone: As yet, its antigen is unknown.

Study results and limitations: The CD4+ diversity rise by C4D1 was clearest in complete responders.

This table comes from immunoSEQ multiplex PCR, and its TCRdb copy is limited to in-frame clones, with some not included. The sample comprises 10,000 to 15,000 clones, roughly 76% of which are singletons, and approximately 25% rests with the top ten. The TCR sequence derives from a human donor with classical Hodgkin lymphoma. The V call is TRBV18, the J call TRBJ2-1; 13 bases are a match to TRBD2. This material consisted of peripheral blood mononuclear cells (PBMCs), taken at baseline. The CDR3 loop reads CASSLRTSGSNEQFF. CDR3 coding DNA: TGTGCCAGCTCTCTACGGACTAGCGGGAGTAATGAGCAGTTCTTC.